A selection of T cell receptor beta chains follows, all from one sample in a study of shared clonotypes between healthy human individuals. TCRdb's copy holds only in-frame clones and misses some; the assay was immunoSEQ multiplex PCR. The data contain roughly 2.5 million clones, around nine tenths of them seen just once; the ten biggest clones take up more than 0.12%. Specimen: naive CD4+ T cells sorted from blood. Receptors originate from a man between 18 and 29 years old in good health. Each CDR3 is given with its conserved first and last residue. Each record gives: CDR3 protein, CDR3 DNA, J gene, D gene, CDR3 length, clone size, V gene. The D gene is left open where the match is weak. Rows give clone size only sometimes, using once, few, many, or a class for an expanded clone.

CASSESVIGGSYEQYF | TGTGCCAGCAGTGAATCGGTAATTGGTGGGTCCTACGAGCAGTACTTC | TRBJ2-7 | NA | 16 | NA | TRBV25-1
CASSLSGVNQETQYF | TGTGCCAGCAGCCTTAGCGGGGTTAACCAAGAGACCCAGTACTTC | TRBJ2-5 | TRBD2 | 15 | NA | TRBV5-4
CASSRTGEQYF | TGTGCCAGCAGCCGGACGGGGGAGCAGTACTTC | TRBJ2-7 | NA | 11 | NA | TRBV6-5
CATRTGGINTEAFF | TGTGCCACTCGGACAGGGGGGATAAACACTGAAGCTTTCTTT | TRBJ1-1 | TRBD1 | 14 | NA | TRBV6-5
CASSPGTVNTEAFF | TGTGCCAGCTCTCCAGGGACAGTGAACACTGAAGCTTTCTTT | TRBJ1-1 | TRBD1 | 14 | NA | TRBV18
CASSPKIGTGGTEAFF | TGTGCCAGCTCACCGAAGATCGGGACTGGAGGCACTGAAGCTTTCTTT | TRBJ1-1 | NA | 16 | NA | TRBV18
CASSIGQGTSPLHF | TGTGCCAGTAGTATCGGACAGGGGACTTCACCCCTCCACTTT | TRBJ1-6 | TRBD1 | 14 | NA | TRBV19
CASSFHQGSNEQFF | TGTGCCAGCAGCTTCCACCAGGGCTCCAATGAGCAGTTCTTC | TRBJ2-1 | NA | 14 | NA | TRBV11-3
CASSSPTVEGYGYTF | TGTGCCAGCAGTTCCCCGACAGTGGAGGGCTATGGCTACACCTTC | TRBJ1-2 | NA | 15 | NA | TRBV6-5
CASSPRTGSSYEQYF | TGTGCCAGCAGCCCGCGGACAGGGAGCTCCTACGAGCAGTACTTC | TRBJ2-7 | TRBD1 | 15 | NA | TRBV6-5
CASSYLYEQFF | TGTGCCAGCAGTTACTTGTATGAGCAGTTCTTC | TRBJ2-1 | NA | 11 | NA | TRBV6-5
CSALRTEEAFF | TGCAGTGCTCTCAGGACTGAGGAAGCTTTCTTT | TRBJ1-1 | NA | 11 | few | TRBV20-1
CASSDQGLEQFF | TGTGCCAGCAGTGATCAGGGACTTGAGCAGTTCTTC | TRBJ2-1 | NA | 12 | NA | TRBV6-1
CAWSWAENTEAFF | TGTGCCTGGTCCTGGGCAGAGAACACTGAAGCTTTCTTT | TRBJ1-1 | NA | 13 | NA | TRBV30
CSVELDRLPEQFF | TGCAGCGTTGAACTAGATAGGCTTCCGGAGCAGTTCTTC | TRBJ2-1 | NA | 13 | NA | TRBV29-1
CASRAGYGLTDTQYF | TGTGCCAGCCGAGCCGGGTACGGTCTCACAGATACGCAGTATTTT | TRBJ2-3 | NA | 15 | NA | TRBV25-1
CAISDAGGSQPQHF | TGTGCCATCAGTGATGCAGGGGGCTCGCAGCCCCAGCATTTT | TRBJ1-5 | TRBD1 | 14 | NA | TRBV10-3
CASSPDRAYGYTF | TGTGCCAGCAGCCCAGACAGGGCGTATGGCTACACCTTC | TRBJ1-2 | TRBD1 | 13 | NA | TRBV11-2
CAIGWGADTGELFF | TGTGCCATCGGGTGGGGGGCCGACACCGGGGAGCTGTTTTTT | TRBJ2-2 | NA | 14 | NA | TRBV10-3
CASSFGLAASTDTQYF | TGTGCCAGCAGCTTCGGACTAGCGGCTAGCACAGATACGCAGTATTTT | TRBJ2-3 | TRBD2 | 16 | NA | TRBV7-2
CASRHRDREIVEQFF | TGCGCCAGCAGACATCGGGACAGGGAAATAGTTGAGCAGTTCTTC | TRBJ2-1 | TRBD1 | 15 | NA | TRBV4-1
CASLRQGQANTEAFF | TGTGCCAGCCTCCGCCAAGGCCAAGCGAACACTGAAGCTTTCTTT | TRBJ1-1 | NA | 15 | few | TRBV5-6
CATRTVVSGNTIYF | TGTGCCACCCGGACAGTCGTTAGTGGAAACACCATATATTTT | TRBJ1-3 | NA | 14 | NA | TRBV6-5
CASSLGTGPVKNEKLFF | TGTGCCAGCAGCTTAGGGACAGGTCCGGTGAAAAATGAAAAACTGTTTTTT | TRBJ1-4 | TRBD1 | 17 | NA | TRBV11-2
CSVVRGATEAFF | TGCAGCGTTGTCCGAGGGGCCACTGAAGCTTTCTTT | TRBJ1-1 | NA | 12 | NA | TRBV29-1
CASRRRDLYEQYF | TGTGCCAGCAGACGCAGGGACCTCTACGAGCAGTACTTC | TRBJ2-7 | NA | 13 | NA | TRBV6-5
CASSPSGGASTDTQYF | TGTGCCAGCAGCCCCAGCGGGGGGGCGAGCACAGATACGCAGTATTTT | TRBJ2-3 | TRBD2 | 16 | NA | TRBV7-6
CASSLRASTDTQYF | TGTGCCAGCAGCTTACGAGCGAGCACAGATACGCAGTATTTT | TRBJ2-3 | NA | 14 | NA | TRBV7-9
CASSLLAAGVNSPLHF | TGTGCCAGCAGCTTACTGGCGGCGGGTGTTAATTCACCCCTCCACTTT | TRBJ1-6 | NA | 16 | NA | TRBV11-2